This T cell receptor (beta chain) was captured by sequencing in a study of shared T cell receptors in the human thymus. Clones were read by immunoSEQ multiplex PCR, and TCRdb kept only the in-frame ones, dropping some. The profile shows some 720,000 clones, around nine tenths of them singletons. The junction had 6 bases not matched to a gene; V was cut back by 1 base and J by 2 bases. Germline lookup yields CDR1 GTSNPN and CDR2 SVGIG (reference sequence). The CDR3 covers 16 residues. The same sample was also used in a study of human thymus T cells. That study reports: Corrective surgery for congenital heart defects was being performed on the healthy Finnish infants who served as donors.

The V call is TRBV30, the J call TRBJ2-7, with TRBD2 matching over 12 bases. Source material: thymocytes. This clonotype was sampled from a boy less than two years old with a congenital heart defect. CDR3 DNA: TGTGCCTGGAGTGCACGGACTAGCGGGGTCGCCTACGAGCAGTACTTC. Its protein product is CAWSARTSGVAYEQYF.